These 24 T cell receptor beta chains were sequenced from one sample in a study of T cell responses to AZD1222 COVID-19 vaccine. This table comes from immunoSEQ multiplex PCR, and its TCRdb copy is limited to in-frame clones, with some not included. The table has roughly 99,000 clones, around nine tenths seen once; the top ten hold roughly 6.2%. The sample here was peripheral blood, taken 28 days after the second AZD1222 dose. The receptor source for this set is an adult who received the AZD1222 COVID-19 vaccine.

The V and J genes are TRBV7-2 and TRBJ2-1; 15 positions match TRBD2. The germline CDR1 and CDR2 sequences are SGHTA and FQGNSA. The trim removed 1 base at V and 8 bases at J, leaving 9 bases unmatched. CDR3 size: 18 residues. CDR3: CASSLGTSGRAGSYEQFF. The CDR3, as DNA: TGTGCCAGCAGCTTAGGGACTAGCGGGAGGGCCGGAAGTTATGAGCAGTTCTTC.

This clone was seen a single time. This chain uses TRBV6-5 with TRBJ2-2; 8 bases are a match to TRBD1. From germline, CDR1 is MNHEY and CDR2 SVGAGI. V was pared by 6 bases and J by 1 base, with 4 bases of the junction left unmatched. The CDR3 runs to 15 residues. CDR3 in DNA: TGTGCCAGCAGCGACAGGGGCCGGAACACCGGGGAGCTGTTTTTT. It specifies CASSDRGRNTGELFF.

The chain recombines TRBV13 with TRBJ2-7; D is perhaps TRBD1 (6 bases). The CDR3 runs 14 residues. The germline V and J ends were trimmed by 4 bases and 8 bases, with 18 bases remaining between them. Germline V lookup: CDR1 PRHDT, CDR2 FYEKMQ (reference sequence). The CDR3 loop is CASSSTSTGPKQYF. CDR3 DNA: TGTGCCAGCAGCTCTACCTCTACAGGGCCGAAGCAGTACTTC. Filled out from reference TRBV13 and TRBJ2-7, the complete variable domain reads AAGVIQSPRHLIKEKRETATLKCYPIPRHDTVYWYQQGPGQDPQFLISFYEKMQSDKGSIPDRFSAQQFSDYHSELNMSSLELGDSALYFCASSSTSTGPKQYFGPGTRLTVT.

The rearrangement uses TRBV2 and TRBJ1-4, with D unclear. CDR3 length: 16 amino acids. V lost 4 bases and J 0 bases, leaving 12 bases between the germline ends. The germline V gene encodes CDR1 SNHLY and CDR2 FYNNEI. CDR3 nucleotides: TGTGCCAGCAGTGTGGGCTATGGGGCAACTAATGAAAAACTGTTTTTT. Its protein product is CASSVGYGATNEKLFF.

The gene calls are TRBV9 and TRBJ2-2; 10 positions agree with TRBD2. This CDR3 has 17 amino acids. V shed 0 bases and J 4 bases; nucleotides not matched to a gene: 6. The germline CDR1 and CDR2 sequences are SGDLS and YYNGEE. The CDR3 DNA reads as TGTGCCAGCAGCGTAGAGACTAGCGGGCCCTCCACCGGGGAGCTGTTTTTT. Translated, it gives CASSVETSGPSTGELFF.

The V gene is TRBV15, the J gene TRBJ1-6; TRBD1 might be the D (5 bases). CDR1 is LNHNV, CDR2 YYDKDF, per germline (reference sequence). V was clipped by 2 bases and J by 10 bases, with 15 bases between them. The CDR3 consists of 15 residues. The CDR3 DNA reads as TGTGCCACCAGCAGATCCCGGGACGGGGAGTCACCCCTCCACTTT. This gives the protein CATSRSRDGESPLHF.

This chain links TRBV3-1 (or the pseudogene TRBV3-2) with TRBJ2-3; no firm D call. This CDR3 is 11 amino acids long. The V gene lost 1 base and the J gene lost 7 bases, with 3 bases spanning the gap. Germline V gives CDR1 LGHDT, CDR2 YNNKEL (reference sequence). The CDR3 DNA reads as TGTGCCAGCAGCCAAGGACATACGCAGTATTTT. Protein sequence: CASSQGHTQYF.

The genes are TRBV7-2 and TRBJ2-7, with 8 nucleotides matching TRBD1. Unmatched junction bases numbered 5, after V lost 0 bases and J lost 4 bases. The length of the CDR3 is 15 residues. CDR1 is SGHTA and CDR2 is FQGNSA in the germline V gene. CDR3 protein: CASSLAGTGSYEQYF. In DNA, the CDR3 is TGTGCCAGCAGCTTAGCGGGGACAGGTTCGTACGAGCAGTACTTC.

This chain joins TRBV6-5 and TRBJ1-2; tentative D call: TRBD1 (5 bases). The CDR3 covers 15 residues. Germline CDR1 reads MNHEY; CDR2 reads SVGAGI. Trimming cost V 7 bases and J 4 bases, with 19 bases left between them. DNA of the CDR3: TGTGCCAGCATTCCTTCTCCGGGGCGCTTCTATGGCTACACCTTC. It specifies CASIPSPGRFYGYTF.

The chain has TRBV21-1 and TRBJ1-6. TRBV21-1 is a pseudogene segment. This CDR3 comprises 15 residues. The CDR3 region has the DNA TGTGCCAGCAGCAAAGAGCGGTGGGGGAATTCACCCCTCCACTTT. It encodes CASSKERWGNSPLHF.

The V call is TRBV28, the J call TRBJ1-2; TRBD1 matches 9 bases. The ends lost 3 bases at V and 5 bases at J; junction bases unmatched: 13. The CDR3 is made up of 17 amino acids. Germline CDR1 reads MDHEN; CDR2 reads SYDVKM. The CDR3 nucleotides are TGTGCCAGCAGTTTCTCTTTTGGGACAGGGCGGGTTTATGGCTACACCTTC. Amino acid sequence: CASSFSFGTGRVYGYTF.

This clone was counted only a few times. Here the CDR3 DNA reads TGTGCCAGCAGCCAGGACAGGGGCTATGGCTACACCTTC. Encoded protein: CASSQDRGYGYTF. V and J are TRBV7-2 and TRBJ1-2; 9 bases map to TRBD1. Germline V gene lookup returns CDR1 SGHTA and CDR2 FQGNSA. The J segment lost 4 bases and the V segment lost 5 bases, leaving 2 bases of the junction unmatched. The CDR3 is 13 amino acids.

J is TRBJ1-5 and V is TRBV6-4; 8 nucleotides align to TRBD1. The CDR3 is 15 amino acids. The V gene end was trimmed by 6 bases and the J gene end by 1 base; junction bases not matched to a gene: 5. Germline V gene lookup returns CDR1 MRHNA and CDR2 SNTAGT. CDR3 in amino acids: CASSLTGGSNQPQHF. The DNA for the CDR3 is TGTGCCAGCAGCCTAACAGGGGGAAGCAATCAGCCCCAGCATTTT.

This CDR3 is CSGLTSGGAGEQFF. Written as DNA, the CDR3 is TGCAGCGGCCTGACTAGCGGGGGGGCAGGTGAGCAGTTCTTC. The chain carries TRBV29-1 and TRBJ2-1, with 14 bases identical to TRBD2. The junction had 8 bases not matched to a gene; V was cut back by 7 bases and J by 9 bases. Germline-derived CDR1 and CDR2 are SQVTM and ANQGSEA. This CDR3 spans 14 amino acids.

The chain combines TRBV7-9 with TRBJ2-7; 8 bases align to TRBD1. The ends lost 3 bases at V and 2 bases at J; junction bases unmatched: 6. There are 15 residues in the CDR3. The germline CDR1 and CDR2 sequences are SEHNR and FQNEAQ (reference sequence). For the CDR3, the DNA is TGTGCCAGCAGCTTGGGGGACAGGCCACCCTACGAGCAGTACTTC. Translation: CASSLGDRPPYEQYF.

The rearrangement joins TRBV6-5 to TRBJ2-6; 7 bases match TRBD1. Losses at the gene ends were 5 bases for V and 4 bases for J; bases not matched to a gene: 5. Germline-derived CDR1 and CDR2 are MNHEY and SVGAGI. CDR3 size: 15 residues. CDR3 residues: CASSRQGPGANVLTF. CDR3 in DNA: TGTGCCAGCAGTAGACAGGGACCCGGGGCCAACGTCCTGACTTTC.

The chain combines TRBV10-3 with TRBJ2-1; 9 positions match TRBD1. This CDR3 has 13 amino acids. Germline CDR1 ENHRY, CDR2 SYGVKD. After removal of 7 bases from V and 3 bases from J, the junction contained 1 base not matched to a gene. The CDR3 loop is CAITGQGYNEQFF. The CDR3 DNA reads TGTGCCATCACGGGACAGGGCTACAATGAGCAGTTCTTC.

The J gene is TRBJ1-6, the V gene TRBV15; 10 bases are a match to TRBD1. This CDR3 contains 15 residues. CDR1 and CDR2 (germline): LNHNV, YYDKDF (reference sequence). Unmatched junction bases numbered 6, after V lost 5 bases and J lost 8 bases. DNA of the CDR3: TGTGCCACCAGCCTCCGGGACAGGGGCTATTCACCCCTCCACTTT. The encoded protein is CATSLRDRGYSPLHF.

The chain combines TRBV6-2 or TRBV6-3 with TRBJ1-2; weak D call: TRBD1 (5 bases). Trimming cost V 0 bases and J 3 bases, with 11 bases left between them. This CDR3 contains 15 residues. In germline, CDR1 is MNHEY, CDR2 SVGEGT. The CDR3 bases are TGTGCCAGCAGTTACTCGATGGTCAGGGACTATGGCTACACCTTC. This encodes CASSYSMVRDYGYTF.

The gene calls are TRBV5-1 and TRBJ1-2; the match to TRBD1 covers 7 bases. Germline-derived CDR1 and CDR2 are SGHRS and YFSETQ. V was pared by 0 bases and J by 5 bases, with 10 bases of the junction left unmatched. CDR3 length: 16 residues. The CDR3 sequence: CASSLGQGFGGYGYTF. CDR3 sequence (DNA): TGCGCCAGCAGCTTGGGACAGGGCTTCGGCGGGTATGGCTACACCTTC.

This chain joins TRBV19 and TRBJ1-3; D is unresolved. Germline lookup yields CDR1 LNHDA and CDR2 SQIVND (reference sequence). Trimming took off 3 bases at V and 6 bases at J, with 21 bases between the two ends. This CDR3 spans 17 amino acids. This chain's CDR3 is CASSIFKRVLNENTIYF. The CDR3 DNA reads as TGTGCCAGTAGTATTTTCAAGCGGGTACTAAACGAAAACACCATATATTTT.

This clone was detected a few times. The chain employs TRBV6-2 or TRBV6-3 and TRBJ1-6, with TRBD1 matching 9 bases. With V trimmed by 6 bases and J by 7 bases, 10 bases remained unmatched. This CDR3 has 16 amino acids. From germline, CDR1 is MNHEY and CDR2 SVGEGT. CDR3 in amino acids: CASSPQGAVGNSPLHF. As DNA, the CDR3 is TGTGCCAGCAGCCCACAGGGGGCAGTAGGGAATTCACCCCTCCACTTT.

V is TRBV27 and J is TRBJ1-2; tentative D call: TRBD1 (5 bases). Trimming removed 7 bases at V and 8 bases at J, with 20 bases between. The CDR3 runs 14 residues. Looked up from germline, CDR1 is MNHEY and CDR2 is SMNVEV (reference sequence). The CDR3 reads CASNSGTFKEGYTF. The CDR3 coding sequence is TGTGCCAGCAATTCCGGGACTTTCAAGGAAGGCTACACCTTC.

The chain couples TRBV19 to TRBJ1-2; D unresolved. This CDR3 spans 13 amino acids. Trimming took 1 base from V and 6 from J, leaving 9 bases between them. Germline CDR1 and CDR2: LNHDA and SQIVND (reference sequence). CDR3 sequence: CASSIGVADGYTF. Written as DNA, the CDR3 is TGTGCCAGTAGTATAGGGGTAGCGGATGGCTACACCTTC. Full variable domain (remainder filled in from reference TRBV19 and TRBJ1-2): DGGITQSPKYLFRKEGQNVTLSCEQNLNHDAMYWYRQDPGQGLRLIYYSQIVNDFQKGDIAEGYSVSREKKESFPLTVTSAQKNPTAFYLCASSIGVADGYTFGSGTRLTVV.